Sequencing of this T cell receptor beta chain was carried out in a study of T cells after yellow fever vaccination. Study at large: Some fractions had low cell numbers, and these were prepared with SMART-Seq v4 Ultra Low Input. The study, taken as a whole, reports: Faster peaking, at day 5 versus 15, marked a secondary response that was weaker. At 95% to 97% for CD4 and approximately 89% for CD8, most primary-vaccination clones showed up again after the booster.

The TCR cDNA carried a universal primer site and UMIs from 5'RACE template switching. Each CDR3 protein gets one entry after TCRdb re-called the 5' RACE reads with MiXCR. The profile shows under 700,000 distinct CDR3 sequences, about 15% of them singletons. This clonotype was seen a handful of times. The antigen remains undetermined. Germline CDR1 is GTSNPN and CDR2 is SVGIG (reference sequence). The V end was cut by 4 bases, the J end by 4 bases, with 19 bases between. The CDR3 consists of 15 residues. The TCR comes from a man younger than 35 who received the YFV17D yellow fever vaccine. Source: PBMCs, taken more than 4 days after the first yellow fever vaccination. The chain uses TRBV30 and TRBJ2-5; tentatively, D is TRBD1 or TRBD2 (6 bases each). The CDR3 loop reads CAWITGVGAGETQYF. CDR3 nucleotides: TGTGCCTGGATCACGGGGGTGGGGGCCGGAGAGACCCAGTACTTC.